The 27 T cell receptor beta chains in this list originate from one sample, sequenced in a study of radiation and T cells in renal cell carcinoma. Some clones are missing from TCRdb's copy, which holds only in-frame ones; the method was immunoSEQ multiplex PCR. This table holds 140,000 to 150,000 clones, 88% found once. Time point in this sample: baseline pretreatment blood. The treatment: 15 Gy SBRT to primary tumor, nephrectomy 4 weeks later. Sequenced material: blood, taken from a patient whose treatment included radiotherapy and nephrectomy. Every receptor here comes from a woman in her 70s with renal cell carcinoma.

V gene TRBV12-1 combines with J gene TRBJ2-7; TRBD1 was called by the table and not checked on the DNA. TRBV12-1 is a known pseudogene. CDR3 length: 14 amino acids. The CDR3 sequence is CASSFGGTGFEQYF. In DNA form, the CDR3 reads TGTGCCAGCAGCTTTGGGGGGACAGGGTTCGAGCAGTACTTC.

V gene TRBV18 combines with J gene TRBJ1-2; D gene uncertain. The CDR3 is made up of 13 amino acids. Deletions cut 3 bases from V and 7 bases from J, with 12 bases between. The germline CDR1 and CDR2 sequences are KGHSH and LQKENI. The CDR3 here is CASSPAGGTGYTF. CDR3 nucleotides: TGTGCCAGCTCACCGGCGGGCGGCACTGGCTACACCTTC. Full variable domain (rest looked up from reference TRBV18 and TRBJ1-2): NAGVMQNPRHLVRRRGQEARLRCSPMKGHSHVYWYRQLPEEGLKFMVYLQKENIIDESGMPKERFSAEFPKEGPSILRIQQVVRGDSAAYFCASSPAGGTGYTFGSGTRLTVV.

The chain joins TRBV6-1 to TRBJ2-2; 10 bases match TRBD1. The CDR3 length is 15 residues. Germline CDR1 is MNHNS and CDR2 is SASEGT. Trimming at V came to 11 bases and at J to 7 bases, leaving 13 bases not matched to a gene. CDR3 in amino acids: CAGTPGTGAVGELFF. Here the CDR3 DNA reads TGTGCCGGAACTCCCGGGACAGGGGCGGTCGGGGAGCTGTTTTTT.

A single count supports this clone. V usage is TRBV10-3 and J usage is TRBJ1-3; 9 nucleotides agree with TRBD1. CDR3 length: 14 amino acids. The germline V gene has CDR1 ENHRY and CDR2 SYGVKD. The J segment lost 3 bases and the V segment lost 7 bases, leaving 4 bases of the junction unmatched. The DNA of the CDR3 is TGTGCCATCAACCCGGGACAGGGTGGAAACACCATATATTTT. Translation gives CAINPGQGGNTIYF.

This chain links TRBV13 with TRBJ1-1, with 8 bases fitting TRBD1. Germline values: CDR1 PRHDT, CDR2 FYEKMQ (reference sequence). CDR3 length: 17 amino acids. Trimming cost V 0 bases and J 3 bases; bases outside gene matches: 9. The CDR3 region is CASSLGPPGQGYTEAFF. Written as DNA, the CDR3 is TGTGCCAGCAGCTTAGGTCCTCCAGGACAGGGTTACACTGAAGCTTTCTTT. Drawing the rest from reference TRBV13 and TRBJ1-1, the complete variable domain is AAGVIQSPRHLIKEKRETATLKCYPIPRHDTVYWYQQGPGQDPQFLISFYEKMQSDKGSIPDRFSAQQFSDYHSELNMSSLELGDSALYFCASSLGPPGQGYTEAFFGQGTRLTVV.

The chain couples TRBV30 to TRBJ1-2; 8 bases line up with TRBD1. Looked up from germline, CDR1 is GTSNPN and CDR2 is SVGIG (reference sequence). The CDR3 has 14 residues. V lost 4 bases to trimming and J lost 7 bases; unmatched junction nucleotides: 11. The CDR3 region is CAWTRDRGLSGYTF. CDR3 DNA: TGTGCCTGGACCCGAGACAGGGGTCTTAGTGGCTACACCTTC.

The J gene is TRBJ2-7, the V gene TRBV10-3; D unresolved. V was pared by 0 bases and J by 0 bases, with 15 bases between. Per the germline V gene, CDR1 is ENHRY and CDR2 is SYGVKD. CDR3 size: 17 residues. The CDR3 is CAISESKVKRTSYEQYF. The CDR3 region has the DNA TGTGCCATCAGTGAGTCTAAGGTTAAGCGAACCTCCTACGAGCAGTACTTC.

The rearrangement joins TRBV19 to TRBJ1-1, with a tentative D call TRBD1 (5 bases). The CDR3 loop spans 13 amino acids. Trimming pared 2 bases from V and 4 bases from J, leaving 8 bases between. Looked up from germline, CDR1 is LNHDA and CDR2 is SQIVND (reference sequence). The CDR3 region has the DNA TGTGCCAGTAGTATATGGGGCTCCACTGAAGCTTTCTTT. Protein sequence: CASSIWGSTEAFF.

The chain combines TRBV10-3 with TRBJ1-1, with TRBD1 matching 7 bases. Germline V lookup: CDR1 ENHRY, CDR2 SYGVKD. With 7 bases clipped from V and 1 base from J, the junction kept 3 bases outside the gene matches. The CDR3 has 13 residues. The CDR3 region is CAIKDRENTEAFF. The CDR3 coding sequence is TGTGCCATCAAAGACAGGGAGAACACTGAAGCTTTCTTT.

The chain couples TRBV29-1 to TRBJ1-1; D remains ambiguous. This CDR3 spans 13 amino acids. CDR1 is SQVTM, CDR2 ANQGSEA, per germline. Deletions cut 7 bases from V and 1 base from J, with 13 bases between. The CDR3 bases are TGCAGCGCAAAACCAGCGCCGAACACTGAAGCTTTCTTT. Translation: CSAKPAPNTEAFF. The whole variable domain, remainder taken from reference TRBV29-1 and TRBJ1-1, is SAVISQKPSRDICQRGTSLTIQCQVDSQVTMMFWYRQQPGQSLTLIATANQGSEATYESGFVIDKFPISRPNLTFSTLTVSNMSPEDSSIYLCSAKPAPNTEAFFGQGTRLTVV.

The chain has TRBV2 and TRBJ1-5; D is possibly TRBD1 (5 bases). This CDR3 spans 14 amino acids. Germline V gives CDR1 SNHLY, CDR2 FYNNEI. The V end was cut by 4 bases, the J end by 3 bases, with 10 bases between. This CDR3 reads CASSVTALNQPQHF. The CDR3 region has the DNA TGTGCCAGCAGTGTGACAGCTCTCAATCAGCCCCAGCATTTT.

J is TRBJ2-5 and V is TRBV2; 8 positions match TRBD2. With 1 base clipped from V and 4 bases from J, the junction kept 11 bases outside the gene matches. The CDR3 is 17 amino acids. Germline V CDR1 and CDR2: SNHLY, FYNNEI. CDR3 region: CASSEVRGAVSGETQYF. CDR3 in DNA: TGTGCCAGCAGTGAAGTGCGGGGGGCCGTCTCGGGAGAGACCCAGTACTTC.

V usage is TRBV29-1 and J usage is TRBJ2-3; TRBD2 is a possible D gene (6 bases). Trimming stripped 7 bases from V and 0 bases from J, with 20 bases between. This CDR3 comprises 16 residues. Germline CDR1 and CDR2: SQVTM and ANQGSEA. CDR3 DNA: TGCAGCGCCCAAGGGAAAGGAGGGAGGAGCACAGATACGCAGTATTTT. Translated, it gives CSAQGKGGRSTDTQYF.

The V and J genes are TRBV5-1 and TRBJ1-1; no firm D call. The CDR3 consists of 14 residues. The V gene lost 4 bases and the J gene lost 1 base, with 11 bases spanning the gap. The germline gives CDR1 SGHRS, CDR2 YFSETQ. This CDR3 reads CASSPATANTEAFF. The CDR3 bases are TGCGCCAGCAGCCCAGCAACAGCGAACACTGAAGCTTTCTTT. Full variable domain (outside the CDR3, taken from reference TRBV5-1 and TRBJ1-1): KAGVTQTPRYLIKTRGQQVTLSCSPISGHRSVSWYQQTPGQGLQFLFEYFSETQRNKGNFPGRFSGRQFSNSRSEMNVSTLELGDSALYLCASSPATANTEAFFGQGTRLTVV.

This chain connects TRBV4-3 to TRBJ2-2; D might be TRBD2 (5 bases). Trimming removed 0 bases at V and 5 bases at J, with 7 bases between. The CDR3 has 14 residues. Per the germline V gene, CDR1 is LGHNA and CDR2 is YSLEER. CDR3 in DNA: TGCGCCAGCAGCCAAGAAGGAGGAACCGGGGAGCTGTTTTTT. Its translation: CASSQEGGTGELFF.

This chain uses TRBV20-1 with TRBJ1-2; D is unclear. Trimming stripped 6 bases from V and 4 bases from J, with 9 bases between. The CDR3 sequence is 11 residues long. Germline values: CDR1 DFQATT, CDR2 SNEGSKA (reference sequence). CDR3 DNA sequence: TGCAGTGCCAATGGGATCTATGGCTACACCTTC. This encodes CSANGIYGYTF.

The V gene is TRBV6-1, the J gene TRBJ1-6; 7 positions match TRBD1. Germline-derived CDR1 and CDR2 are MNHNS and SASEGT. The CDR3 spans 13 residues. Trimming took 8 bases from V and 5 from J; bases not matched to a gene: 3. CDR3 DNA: TGTGCCAGCCTGGGACAGAATAATTCACCCCTCCACTTT. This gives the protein CASLGQNNSPLHF.

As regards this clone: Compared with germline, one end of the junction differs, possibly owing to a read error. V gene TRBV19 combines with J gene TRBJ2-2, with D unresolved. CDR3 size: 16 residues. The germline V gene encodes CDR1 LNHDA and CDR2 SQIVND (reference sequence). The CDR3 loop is CASSSLGRAKTGELFF. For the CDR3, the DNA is TGTGCCAGTAGTTCCCTCGGTAGGGCGAAGACCGGGGAGCTGTTTTTT. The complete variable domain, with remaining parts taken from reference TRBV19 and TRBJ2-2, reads DGGITQSPKYLFRKEGQNVTLSCEQNLNHDAMYWYRQDPGQGLRLIYYSQIVNDFQKGDIAEGYSVSREKKESFPLTVTSAQKNPTAFYLCASSSLGRAKTGELFFGEGSRLTVL.

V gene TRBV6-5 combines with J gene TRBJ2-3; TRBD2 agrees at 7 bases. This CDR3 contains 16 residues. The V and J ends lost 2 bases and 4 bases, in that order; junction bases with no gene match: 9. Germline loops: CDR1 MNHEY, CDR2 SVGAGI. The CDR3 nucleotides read TGTGCCAGCAGTTACGCCAGCAGCGGGGCACCAGATACGCAGTATTTT. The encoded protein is CASSYASSGAPDTQYF.

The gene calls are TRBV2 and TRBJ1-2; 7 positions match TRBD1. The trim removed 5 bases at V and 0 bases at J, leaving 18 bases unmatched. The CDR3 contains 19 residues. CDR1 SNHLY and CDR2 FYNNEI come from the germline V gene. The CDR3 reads CASSPPGGTAVRTNYGYTF. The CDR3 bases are TGTGCCAGCAGTCCCCCCGGTGGGACAGCGGTACGGACTAACTATGGCTACACCTTC.

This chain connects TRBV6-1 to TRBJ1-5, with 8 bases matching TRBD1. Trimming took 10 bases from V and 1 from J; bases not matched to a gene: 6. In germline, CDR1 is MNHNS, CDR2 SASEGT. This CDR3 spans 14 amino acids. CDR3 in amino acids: CATSQGASNQPQHF. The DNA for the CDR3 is TGTGCCACCTCCCAGGGGGCCAGCAATCAGCCCCAGCATTTT.

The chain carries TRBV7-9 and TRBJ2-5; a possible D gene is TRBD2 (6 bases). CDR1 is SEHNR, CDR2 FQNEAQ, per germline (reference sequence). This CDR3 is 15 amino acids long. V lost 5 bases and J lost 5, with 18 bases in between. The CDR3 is CASSPRDSGEETQYF. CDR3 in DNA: TGTGCCAGCAGCCCGCGGGACTCCGGGGAGGAGACCCAGTACTTC.

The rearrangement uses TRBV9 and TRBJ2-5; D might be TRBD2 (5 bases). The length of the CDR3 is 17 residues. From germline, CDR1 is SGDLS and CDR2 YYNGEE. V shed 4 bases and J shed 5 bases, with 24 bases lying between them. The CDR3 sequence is CASSPRARLDGMETQYF. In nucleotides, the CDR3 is TGTGCCAGCAGCCCCCGGGCCAGATTGGACGGGATGGAGACCCAGTACTTC. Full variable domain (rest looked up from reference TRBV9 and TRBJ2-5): DSGVTQTPKHLITATGQRVTLRCSPRSGDLSVYWYQQSLDQGLQFLIQYYNGEERAKGNILERFSAQQFPDLHSELNLSSLELGDSALYFCASSPRARLDGMETQYFGPGTRLLVL.

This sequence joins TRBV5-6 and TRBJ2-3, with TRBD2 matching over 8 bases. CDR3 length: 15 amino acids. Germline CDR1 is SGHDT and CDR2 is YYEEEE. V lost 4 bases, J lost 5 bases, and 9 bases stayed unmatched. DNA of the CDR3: TGTGCCAGCAGCCCCCTTGGGGCGGGGGGAGATACGCAGTATTTT. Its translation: CASSPLGAGGDTQYF.

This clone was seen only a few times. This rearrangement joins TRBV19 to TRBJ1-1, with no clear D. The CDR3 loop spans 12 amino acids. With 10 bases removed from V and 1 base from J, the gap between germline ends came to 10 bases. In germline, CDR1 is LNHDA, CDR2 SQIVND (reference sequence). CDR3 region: CATQTENTEAFF. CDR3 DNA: TGTGCCACCCAAACTGAGAACACTGAAGCTTTCTTT.

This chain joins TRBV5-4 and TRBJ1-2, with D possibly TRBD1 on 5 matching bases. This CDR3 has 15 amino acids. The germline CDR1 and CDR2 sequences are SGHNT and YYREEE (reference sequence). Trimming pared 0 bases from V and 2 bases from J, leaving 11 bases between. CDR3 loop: CASSLGGAGNYGYTF. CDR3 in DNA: TGTGCCAGCAGCTTGGGTGGGGCCGGAAACTATGGCTACACCTTC.

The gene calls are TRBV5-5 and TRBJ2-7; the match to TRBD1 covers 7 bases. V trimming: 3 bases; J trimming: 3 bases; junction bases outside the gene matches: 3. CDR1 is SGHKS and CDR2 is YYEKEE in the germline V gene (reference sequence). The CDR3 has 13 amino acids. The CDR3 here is CASSSAGGYEQYF. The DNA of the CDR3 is TGTGCCAGCAGCTCGGCAGGGGGCTACGAGCAGTACTTC.